The 10 T cell receptor beta chains below all came from one sample that was sequenced in a study of blood T cells in healthy people across ages. Together with a sample-barcoded 5' primer, a J-beta primer mix was included in a second PCR lasting about 7 to 11 cycles. Via MiXCR, TCRdb re-called the 5' RACE reads, giving one row per CDR3 protein. The sample has roughly 800,000 distinct CDR3 sequences; roughly 50% are singletons. The sample was blood. The receptors were sampled from a man aged 25-45 years in good health.

The chain joins TRBV7-2 to TRBJ2-5, with D unclear. The end of the DNA aligns better with TRBJ2-7, so the J call may be wrong. CDR1 is SGHTA, CDR2 FQGNSA, per germline. The CDR3 covers 14 residues. For the CDR3, the DNA is TGTGCCAGCAGCTTATCCCCTACGGGTTACGAGCAGTACTTC. Translation gives CASSLSPTGYEQYF.

The chain uses TRBV4-2 and TRBJ1-2, with D possibly TRBD1 on 6 matching bases. Germline CDR1 reads LGHNA; CDR2 reads YNFKEQ. CDR3 length: 13 residues. V lost 3 bases and J lost 5, with 10 bases in between. The CDR3 is CASSQDSRYGYTF. The CDR3 coding sequence is TGTGCCAGCAGCCAGGACAGCCGATATGGCTACACCTTC.

This clonotype was detected only a few times. The rearrangement uses TRBV3-1 and TRBJ2-3, with TRBD2 matching over 11 bases. Germline lookup yields CDR1 LGHDT and CDR2 YNNKEL (reference sequence). Germline trimming cut 4 bases from V and 5 bases from J; bases unmatched to any gene: 2. The CDR3 is 14 amino acids. This chain's CDR3 is CASSLTSGVDTQYF. CDR3 DNA sequence: TGTGCCAGCAGCCTGACTAGCGGGGTAGATACGCAGTATTTT.

This chain connects TRBV7-2 to TRBJ2-1; D ambiguous. The CDR3 runs 16 residues. CDR1 is SGHTA and CDR2 is FQGNSA in the germline V gene. V was shortened by 5 bases and J by 5 bases, with 19 bases between the two germline ends. CDR3 nucleotides: TGTGCCAGCAGCCTAGGACCAAACTCAGCCCACAATGAGCAGTTCTTC. Its translation: CASSLGPNSAHNEQFF. Drawing the rest from reference TRBV7-2 and TRBJ2-1, the complete variable domain is GAGVSQSPSNKVTEKGKDVELRCDPISGHTALYWYRQSLGQGLEFLIYFQGNSAPDKSGLPSDRFSAERTGGSVSTLTIQRTQQEDSAVYLCASSLGPNSAHNEQFFGPGTRLTVL.

The rearrangement uses TRBV20-1 and TRBJ2-4, with D perhaps assigned TRBD1 or TRBD2 (5 bases each). Trimming took off 3 bases at V and 13 bases at J, with 10 bases between the two ends. Germline-derived CDR1 and CDR2 are DFQATT and SNEGSKA (reference sequence). This CDR3 region has 10 residues. CDR3 region: CSASLGEQYF. The CDR3 DNA sequence: TGCAGTGCTAGCTTAGGGGAGCAGTACTTC.

The chain joins TRBV12-3 or TRBV12-4 to TRBJ1-2, with 8 bases matching TRBD1. The V gene end was trimmed by 5 bases and the J gene end by 8 bases; junction bases not matched to a gene: 4. CDR3 length: 12 residues. The chain's CDR3 is CASSQGAEGYTF. The CDR3 nucleotides read TGTGCCAGCAGTCAGGGGGCGGAGGGCTACACCTTC.

The chain employs TRBV20-1 and TRBJ2-3, with D possibly TRBD2 on 6 matching bases. The CDR3 runs to 16 residues. The V end was cut by 6 bases, the J end by 1 base, with 20 bases between. Germline V CDR1 and CDR2: DFQATT, SNEGSKA (reference sequence). The CDR3 loop reads CSAIPMNGGGTDTQYF. The CDR3 DNA sequence: TGCAGTGCCATACCTATGAACGGCGGGGGCACAGATACGCAGTATTTT.

This clonotype showed up just a few times. The gene calls are TRBV20-1 and TRBJ2-7; D is perhaps TRBD1 or TRBD2 (5 bases each). Trimming shortened V by 0 bases and J by 3 bases, and 9 bases separated the two germline ends. Looked up from germline, CDR1 is DFQATT and CDR2 is SNEGSKA (reference sequence). This CDR3 region has 13 residues. The CDR3 spells CSARDGAFYEQYF. The CDR3 DNA is TGCAGTGCTAGAGACGGGGCCTTCTACGAGCAGTACTTC.

This clonotype was seen a few times. DNA for the CDR3: TGCAGTGCTAGTCTGGGCCCTGTCTCCTACGAGCAGTACTTC. Translated: CSASLGPVSYEQYF. The chain is built from TRBV20-1 and TRBJ2-7; D call uncertain. This CDR3 is built from 14 residues. Germline values: CDR1 DFQATT, CDR2 SNEGSKA (reference sequence). V shed 3 bases and J shed 0 bases, with 12 bases lying between them.

The chain is built from TRBV5-5 and TRBJ2-1; D remains ambiguous. Gene TRBJ2-7 matches the end of the DNA better, so the J call may be wrong. CDR1 is SGHKS and CDR2 is YYEKEE in the germline V gene (reference sequence). The CDR3 length is 12 residues. The CDR3 region is CASSPHTLEQYF. The CDR3 region has the DNA TGTGCCAGCAGCCCGCATACCCTCGAGCAGTACTTC.